What follows describes a single T cell receptor beta chain. Antigen unknown. This CDR3 spans 16 amino acids. V shed 5 bases and J 0 bases; nucleotides not matched to a gene: 3. Germline CDR1 LNHDA, CDR2 SQIVND (reference sequence). This record comes from a study of CD8+CD57+ T cells in acquired aplastic anemia. On the study more broadly: The average read count for CD4+ cells in healthy donors was roughly 10 million.

TCR beta VDJ and CDR3 profiling used genomic DNA as template. A single record per CDR3 protein comes from TCRdb applying MiXCR to the reads. The profile shows about 70,000 distinct CDR3 sequences, 54% of them singletons. Findings and limits, study-wide: For CD8+ Simpson's diversity, patients and controls showed no significant difference.

The rearrangement uses TRBV19 and TRBJ2-5; TRBD2 aligns across 13 bases. The sample was sorted CD4+, CD8+, or CD8+CD57+ T cells (not recorded which) from PBMCs. The sequence was collected from a human donor in good health, serving as a control. This CDR3 is CASSVGLAGDQETQYF. DNA for the CDR3: TGTGCCAGTAGTGTTGGACTAGCGGGGGACCAAGAGACCCAGTACTTC.